The TCR beta chain described here comes from a study of T cell repertoires in cytomegalovirus infection. Study-level information: CMV infection and matching HLA type were both indicated by public TCR beta signatures. Overall study findings and caveats: Predominance within the ex vivo response was attributable to HLA-C-restricted CMV-specific TCR beta clonotypes. Cumulative public TCR beta family frequency identified CMV carriers with the relevant HLA.

This clonotype was found many times. Antigen specificity is unknown. MiXCR, applied by TCRdb to the reads, yields one record per CDR3 protein. Of approximately 1,000,000 distinct CDR3 sequences listed, roughly 30% are singletons. CDR3 length: 19 residues. CDR1 is SGHVS and CDR2 is FQNEAQ in the germline V gene. V was shortened by 5 bases and J by 0 bases, with 20 bases between the two germline ends. The V call is TRBV7-8, the J call TRBJ2-6; D gene uncertain. The TCR comes from a human donor in good health (CMV status not recorded). Some clones in this sample may be carry-over from other donors' samples. This specimen was cultured CD8+ T cells from PBMCs, taken from culture after CMV antigen stimulation. Here the CDR3 DNA reads TGTGCCAGCAGCCCCTGGACCGTAAGATCCCTCTCTGGGGCCAACGTCCTGACTTTC. Amino acid sequence: CASSPWTVRSLSGANVLTF.